This T cell receptor (beta chain) came from a study of shared clonotypes between healthy human individuals. Study details: For every donor, three CD4 naive, three CD4 memory, two CD8 naive and one CD8 memory plates were used. Study observations and caveats: Only blood underwent sampling, and tissue repertoires likely differ.

As defined, naive CD8 cells were CD45RO-negative and positively selected for CCR7, with terminally differentiated effector memory CD45RA+ cells excluded. Donors, healthy HIV-negative adults, lacked recent acute infections or vaccinations. Regarding this clone: Its cognate antigen is unknown. At the DNA level, this CDR3 is encoded by other sequences in the same sample as well.

Only in-frame clones appear in the TCRdb table, and some are missing; sequencing was by immunoSEQ multiplex PCR. The table records hundreds of thousands of clones, roughly nine tenths of them present only once. The CDR3 length is 15 residues. Germline V gene data show CDR1 as KGHSH and CDR2 as LQKENI. Trimming cost V 0 bases and J 4 bases, with 9 bases left between them. Source material: naive CD8+ T cells sorted from blood. The chain uses TRBV18 and TRBJ1-4; D unresolved. The sequence was collected from a man aged 25-45 years in good health. As DNA, the CDR3 is TGTGCCAGCTCACCACCAAACGGGATTAATGAAAAACTGTTTTTT. Residues: CASSPPNGINEKLFF.